This is a list of T cell receptor beta chains from one sample in a study of identical twins. MiXCR, run by TCRdb on the 5' RACE reads, gives a single entry per CDR3 protein. Found here are around 240,000 distinct CDR3 sequences, more than 9% of them singletons; the top ten hold 9% to 10%. The sequenced sample consisted of memory T cells sorted from blood. These receptors all stem from a man aged 50 to 59 in good health. Both conserved end residues are part of each CDR3. The D gene is left open where the match is weak. Clone size is shown for a subset of rows, as once, few, many or a class of expanded clone.

>15|TRBD1|TRBV6-1|-|TRBJ2-7
CASSRGTGGAYEQYF
TGTGCCAGCAGTCGCGGGACAGGGGGCGCGTACGAGCAGTACTTC
>14|-|TRBV20-1|many|TRBJ2-1
CSAPGSSSYNEQFF
TGCAGTGCCCCCGGATCGAGCTCCTACAATGAGCAGTTCTTC
>14|-|TRBV5-4|-|TRBJ2-3
CASSLEVRIDTQYF
TGTGCCAGCAGCTTGGAAGTCCGAATAGATACGCAGTATTTT
>16|TRBD2|TRBV5-1|few|TRBJ2-3
CASSTPNRGGTDTQYF
TGCGCCAGCAGCACGCCGAACCGGGGGGGCACAGATACGCAGTATTTT
>14|-|TRBV19|few|TRBJ2-1
CASSSGYSYNEQFF
TGTGCCAGTAGTAGCGGGTATTCCTACAATGAGCAGTTCTTC
>16|TRBD2|TRBV7-9|many|TRBJ2-7
CASSPPFGRDLYEQYF
TGTGCCAGCAGCCCGCCGTTCGGGAGGGATCTTTACGAGCAGTACTTC
>17|TRBD2|TRBV12-3/TRBV12-4|many|TRBJ2-5
CASSFGAGEYEQETQYF
TGTGCCAGCAGTTTCGGGGCGGGGGAGTATGAACAAGAGACCCAGTACTTC
>15|TRBD1|TRBV20-1|few|TRBJ2-3
CSASRGQAKSDTQYF
TGCAGTGCTAGCCGGGGACAGGCTAAGTCGGATACGCAGTATTTT
>12|TRBD2|TRBV29-1|-|TRBJ2-2
CSAGGGPGELFF
TGCAGCGCCGGGGGGGGGCCCGGGGAGCTGTTTTTT
>14|-|TRBV28|few|TRBJ1-1
CASSSRQDPTVAFF
TGTGCCAGCAGTTCCCGGCAGGACCCGACTGTGGCTTTCTTT
>14|-|TRBV18|many|TRBJ2-5
CASSPGLYQETQYF
TGTGCCAGCTCACCTGGCTTATATCAAGAGACCCAGTACTTC
>20|TRBD2|TRBV11-1|few|TRBJ2-1
CASSPGGRASGVERRYEQFF
TGTGCCAGCAGCCCGGGAGGAAGGGCTTCGGGGGTCGAACGTCGATATGAGCAGTTCTTC
>15|-|TRBV18|-|TRBJ2-1
CASSPSRGPYNEQFF
TGTGCCAGCTCACCATCTAGGGGCCCCTACAATGAGCAGTTCTTC
>12|TRBD1|TRBV12-3/TRBV12-4|-|TRBJ1-2
CASRNLQGRLTF
TGTGCCAGCAGAAACTTACAGGGGCGCCTCACCTTC
>12|-|TRBV6-5|many|TRBJ2-5
CASSPPQGTQYF
TGTGCCAGCAGCCCACCACAGGGGACCCAGTACTTC
>15|TRBD2|TRBV12-3/TRBV12-4|many|TRBJ2-3
CASSLTSGSPDTQYF
TGTGCCAGCAGTTTAACTAGCGGGAGTCCAGATACGCAGTATTTT